This TCR beta chain was identified in a study of shared clonotypes between healthy human individuals. Unsorted PBMC DNA was run through sequencing on ten immunoSEQ deep assay plates. Produced via immunoSEQ multiplex PCR; TCRdb's table is partial and in-frame only. The repertoire holds about 490,000 clones, with more than 65% as singletons. There are 13 residues in the CDR3. V lost 5 bases and J 7 bases, leaving 11 bases between the germline ends. Per the germline V gene, CDR1 is SGHTA and CDR2 is FQGTGA. Healthy HIV-negative adults without recent acute infections or vaccinations served as donors. The chain is built from TRBV7-3 and TRBJ1-4; D possibly corresponds to TRBD1 (5 bases). Sequencing was done on a sample of PBMCs. The receptor was derived from a woman between 40 and 55 years old in good health. Some clones in this sample may be carry-over from other donors' samples. The CDR3 DNA is TGTGCCAGCAGCGAAGGGGTGGGTGAAAAACTGTTTTTT. Translated: CASSEGVGEKLFF.